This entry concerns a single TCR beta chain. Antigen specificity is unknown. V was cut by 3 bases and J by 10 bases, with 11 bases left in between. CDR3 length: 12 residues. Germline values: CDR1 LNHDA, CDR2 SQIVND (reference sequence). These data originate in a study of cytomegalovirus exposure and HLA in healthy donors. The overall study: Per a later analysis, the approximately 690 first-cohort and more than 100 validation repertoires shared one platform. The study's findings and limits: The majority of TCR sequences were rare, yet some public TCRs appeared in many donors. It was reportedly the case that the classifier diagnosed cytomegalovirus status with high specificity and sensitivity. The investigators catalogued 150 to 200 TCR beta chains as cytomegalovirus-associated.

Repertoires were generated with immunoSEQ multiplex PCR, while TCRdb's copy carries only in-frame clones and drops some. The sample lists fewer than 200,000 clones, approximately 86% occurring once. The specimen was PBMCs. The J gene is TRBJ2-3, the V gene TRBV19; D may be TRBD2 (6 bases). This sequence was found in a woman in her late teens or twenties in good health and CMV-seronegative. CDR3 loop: CASSISGESQYF. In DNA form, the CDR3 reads TGTGCCAGTAGTATCTCGGGAGAGTCGCAGTATTTT.